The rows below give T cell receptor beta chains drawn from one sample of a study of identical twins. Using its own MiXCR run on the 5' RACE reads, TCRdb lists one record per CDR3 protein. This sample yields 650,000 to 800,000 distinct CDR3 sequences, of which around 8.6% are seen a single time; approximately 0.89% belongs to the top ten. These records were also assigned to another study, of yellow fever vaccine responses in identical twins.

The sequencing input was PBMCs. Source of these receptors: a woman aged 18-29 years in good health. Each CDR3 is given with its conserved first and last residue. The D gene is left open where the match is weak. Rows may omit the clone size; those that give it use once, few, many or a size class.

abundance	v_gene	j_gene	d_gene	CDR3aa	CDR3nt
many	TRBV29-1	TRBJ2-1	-	CSVEEPLDSPGTVYNEQFF	TGCAGCGTTGAAGAACCTTTGGACAGTCCGGGGACGGTGTACAATGAGCAGTTCTTC
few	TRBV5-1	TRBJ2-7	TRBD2	CASSPRTSGGYEQYF	TGCGCCAGCAGCCCCCGTACTAGCGGAGGGTACGAGCAGTACTTC
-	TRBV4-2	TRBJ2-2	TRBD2	CASSQGDSGISTGELFF	TGTGCCAGCAGCCAGGGGGATAGCGGGATTAGCACCGGGGAGCTGTTTTTT
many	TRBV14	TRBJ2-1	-	CASTLRGGSSYNEQFF	TGTGCCAGCACCCTCAGGGGCGGGAGCTCCTACAATGAGCAGTTCTTC
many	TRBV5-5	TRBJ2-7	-	CASSLWGVQYF	TGTGCCAGCAGCTTGTGGGGCGTACAGTACTTC
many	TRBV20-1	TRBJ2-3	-	CSARDLGVLTDTQYF	TGCAGTGCTAGAGATCTTGGCGTCCTCACAGATACGCAGTATTTT
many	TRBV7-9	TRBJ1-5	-	CASSLGSGVPQHF	TGTGCCAGCAGCTTGGGGAGTGGAGTTCCCCAGCATTTT
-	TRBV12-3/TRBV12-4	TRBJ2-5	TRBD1	CASSFTGGGQTQYF	TGTGCCAGCAGTTTCACAGGGGGCGGTCAGACCCAGTACTTC
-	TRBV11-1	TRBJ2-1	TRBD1	CASSQRQGANEQFF	TGTGCCAGCAGCCAAAGACAGGGGGCCAATGAGCAGTTCTTC
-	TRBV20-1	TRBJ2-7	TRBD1	CSASGDSLYEQYF	TGCAGTGCTTCTGGGGACAGCCTCTACGAGCAGTACTTC
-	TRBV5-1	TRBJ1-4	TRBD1	CASGRGQGPNEKLFF	TGCGCCAGCGGAAGGGGACAGGGCCCTAATGAAAAACTGTTTTTT